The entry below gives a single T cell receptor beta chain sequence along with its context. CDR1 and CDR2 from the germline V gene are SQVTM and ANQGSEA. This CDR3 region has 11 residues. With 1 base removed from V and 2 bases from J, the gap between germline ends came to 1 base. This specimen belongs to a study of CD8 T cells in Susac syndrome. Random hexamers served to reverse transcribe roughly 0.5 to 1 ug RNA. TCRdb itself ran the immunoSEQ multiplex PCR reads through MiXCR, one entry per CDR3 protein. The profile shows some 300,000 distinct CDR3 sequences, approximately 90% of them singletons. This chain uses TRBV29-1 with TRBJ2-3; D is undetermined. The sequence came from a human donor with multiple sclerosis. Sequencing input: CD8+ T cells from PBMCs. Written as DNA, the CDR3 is TGCAGCGTTGAAGTCACAGATACGCAGTATTTT. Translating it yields CSVEVTDTQYF.